This T cell receptor (beta chain) came from a study of CD8+CD57+ T cells in acquired aplastic anemia. Whole-study context: On average, sorted CD4+ and CD8+ cells gave roughly 3 ug of DNA. Study results and caveats: Patients and controls were found to share over 25 CD8+ CDR3 sequences. Significance was not reached for CD8+ Simpson's diversity between patients and controls.

Genomic DNA templated the TCR beta VDJ and CDR3 profiling. TCRdb independently ran MiXCR on the reads; one entry per CDR3 protein. The sample shows approximately 270,000 distinct CDR3 sequences, 55% to 65% of them seen only once. This clonotype was counted a few times. Its specificity is not known. CDR3 length equals 13 residues. V was trimmed by 4 bases and J by 2 bases, leaving 8 bases between them. The V gene's germline CDR1 is SNHLY and CDR2 FYNNEI. The sample consisted of sorted CD4+, CD8+, or CD8+CD57+ T cells (not recorded which) from PBMCs. The genes are TRBV2 and TRBJ1-2; D is uncertain. The receptor was isolated from a human donor with severe aplastic anemia or a healthy control (not recorded which). DNA for the CDR3: TGTGCCAGCAGTGCAGACATAAACTATGGCTACACCTTC. Protein: CASSADINYGYTF.